This TCR beta chain was sequenced during a study of blood T cell repertoires in COVID-19. Study at large: Samples representing acute and convalescent COVID-19 were sourced from the United States, Italy and Spain. The analysed material was cDNA or gDNA that came from T cells, B-cell-depleted T cells, or PBMCs.

CDR1 KGHSH and CDR2 LQKENI come from the germline V gene. This CDR3 is 13 amino acids long. Trimming shortened V by 5 bases and J by 2 bases, and 9 bases separated the two germline ends. Clones were read by immunoSEQ multiplex PCR, and TCRdb kept only the in-frame ones, dropping some. The data hold about 160,000 clones, with over 75% observed a single time. The chain carries TRBV18 and TRBJ2-5; a possible D gene is TRBD2 (5 bases). The sequenced material came from peripheral blood. The clonotype was recovered from a human donor in a cohort sampled during active COVID-19. CDR3 protein: CASSSRGQETQYF. CDR3 in DNA: TGTGCCAGCTCATCCCGGGGACAAGAGACCCAGTACTTC. The full variable domain, completed using reference TRBV18 and TRBJ2-5, is NAGVMQNPRHLVRRRGQEARLRCSPMKGHSHVYWYRQLPEEGLKFMVYLQKENIIDESGMPKERFSAEFPKEGPSILRIQQVVRGDSAAYFCASSSRGQETQYFGPGTRLLVL.